The rows below give T cell receptor beta chains drawn from one sample of a study of beta chain features in type 1 diabetes. Sequencing was performed with immunoSEQ multiplex PCR; in TCRdb, only in-frame clones are kept and a portion is missing. The data contain 200,000 to 250,000 clones, about 14% of them seen just once; the ten biggest clones take up roughly 0.019%. The sample was naive CD4+ T cells from blood. The receptors come from a man aged 30-40 years with type 1 diabetes. Both conserved end residues are part of each CDR3. Fields, in order: D gene, V gene, clone size, J gene, CDR3 protein, CDR3 DNA. The D gene is left open where the match is weak. Expanded clones are given a class, and other clones once, few, many or no size at all.

D: TRBD1
V: TRBV30
size: .
J: TRBJ2-7
CDR3: CAWSDPGTGGDEQYF
DNA: TGTGCCTGGAGTGACCCCGGGACAGGGGGCGACGAGCAGTACTTC

D: TRBD1
V: TRBV6-5
size: .
J: TRBJ2-5
CDR3: CASSSSAGGLRETQYF
DNA: TGTGCCAGCAGTTCATCGGCAGGGGGCCTTAGGGAGACCCAGTACTTC

D: .
V: TRBV6-1
size: few
J: TRBJ2-1
CDR3: CASSDRLGGEQFF
DNA: TGTGCCAGCAGTGACCGACTAGGAGGTGAGCAGTTCTTC

D: .
V: TRBV7-2
size: few
J: TRBJ2-1
CDR3: CASSLDIGGPSEQFF
DNA: TGTGCCAGCAGCTTAGATATTGGAGGACCATCTGAGCAGTTCTTC

D: .
V: TRBV7-9
size: few
J: TRBJ1-2
CDR3: CASSLLEGSGGYTF
DNA: TGTGCCAGCAGCTTATTGGAAGGCTCGGGTGGCTACACCTTC

D: TRBD1
V: TRBV7-2
size: .
J: TRBJ2-4
CDR3: CASSGTAIAKNIQYF
DNA: TGTGCCAGCAGCGGGACAGCCATAGCCAAAAACATTCAGTACTTC

D: .
V: TRBV30
size: .
J: TRBJ2-3
CDR3: CAGQKENTDTQYF
DNA: TGTGCCGGCCAAAAGGAGAACACAGATACGCAGTATTTT

D: .
V: TRBV15
size: .
J: TRBJ2-1
CDR3: CATSRGAGTYHNEQFF
DNA: TGTGCCACCAGCAGAGGGGCAGGGACTTACCACAATGAGCAGTTCTTC

D: TRBD1
V: TRBV5-1
size: few
J: TRBJ2-2
CDR3: CASSSQGVPGGELFF
DNA: TGCGCCAGCAGCTCCCAGGGGGTCCCCGGCGGGGAGCTGTTTTTT

D: TRBD2
V: TRBV29-1
size: few
J: TRBJ2-1
CDR3: CSVRTSGSSYNEQFF
DNA: TGCAGCGTCCGGACTAGCGGGAGCTCCTACAATGAGCAGTTCTTC

D: .
V: TRBV6-1
size: .
J: TRBJ2-5
CDR3: CASSPGEETQYF
DNA: TGTGCCAGCAGTCCTGGGGAGGAGACCCAGTACTTC

D: .
V: TRBV28
size: few
J: TRBJ1-1
CDR3: CAATGPVNTEAFF
DNA: TGTGCCGCCACAGGGCCAGTGAACACTGAAGCTTTCTTT

D: TRBD1
V: TRBV2
size: .
J: TRBJ1-2
CDR3: CASSEQGASYGYTF
DNA: TGTGCCAGCAGTGAACAGGGGGCTTCATATGGCTACACCTTC

D: .
V: TRBV6-5
size: .
J: TRBJ2-5
CDR3: CASSSPRVGETQYF
DNA: TGTGCCAGCAGTTCACCCAGGGTAGGGGAGACCCAGTACTTC

D: .
V: TRBV19
size: few
J: TRBJ2-2
CDR3: CASSNSGTNTGELFF
DNA: TGTGCCAGTAGTAATAGCGGAACGAACACCGGGGAGCTGTTTTTT

D: .
V: TRBV29-1
size: .
J: TRBJ1-1
CDR3: CSVSRSTVNTEAFF
DNA: TGCAGCGTGTCCCGGAGTACGGTAAACACTGAAGCTTTCTTT

D: .
V: TRBV30
size: few
J: TRBJ2-3
CDR3: CAWSGLISTDTQYF
DNA: TGTGCCTGGAGTGGACTTATAAGCACAGATACGCAGTATTTT

D: TRBD1
V: TRBV6-1
size: .
J: TRBJ2-3
CDR3: CASSRGTGSTDTQYF
DNA: TGTGCCAGCAGCCGTGGGACAGGTAGCACAGATACGCAGTATTTT

D: .
V: TRBV7-9
size: .
J: TRBJ2-3
CDR3: CASSFTVTDTQYF
DNA: TGTGCCAGCAGCTTCACAGTCACAGATACGCAGTATTTT

D: .
V: TRBV6-6
size: .
J: TRBJ2-5
CDR3: CASGGQETQYF
DNA: TGTGCCAGCGGGGGGCAAGAGACCCAGTACTTC

D: .
V: TRBV9
size: few
J: TRBJ2-5
CDR3: CASSVVLPRRNKETQYF
DNA: TGTGCCAGCAGCGTAGTGCTACCCAGGAGGAATAAAGAGACCCAGTACTTC

D: TRBD2
V: TRBV5-4
size: few
J: TRBJ2-5
CDR3: CASRPGRGRVGETQYF
DNA: TGTGCCAGCAGGCCCGGGCGCGGGAGAGTCGGGGAGACCCAGTACTTC

D: TRBD1
V: TRBV5-1
size: few
J: TRBJ2-1
CDR3: CASSLTGTGINEQFF
DNA: TGCGCCAGCAGCTTGACGGGGACAGGGATCAATGAGCAGTTCTTC